The 14 T cell receptor beta chains below all came from one sample that was sequenced in a study of early T cells in non-severe SARS-CoV-2 infection. TCRdb ran MiXCR on the 5' RACE reads and lists one entry per CDR3 protein. The table has some 62,000 distinct CDR3 sequences, around 9.9% seen once; the top ten hold about 1.2%. Sequencing was carried out using whole blood. The receptor source for this set is an adult who was a healthcare worker with PCR-confirmed SARS-CoV-2 infection or an uninfected control (not recorded which).

This clonotype was seen only a few times. This chain connects TRBV3-1 to TRBJ2-5, with D unresolved. The germline V gene has CDR1 LGHDT and CDR2 YNNKEL (reference sequence). CDR3 length: 12 amino acids. V lost 1 base to trimming and J lost 4 bases, with 4 bases between them. The CDR3 DNA reads as TGTGCCAGCAGCCAAGTTATAGAGACCCAGTACTTC. This translates into CASSQVIETQYF.

This clonotype was seen only a few times. V usage is TRBV4-1 and J usage is TRBJ2-2; D is unresolved. From germline, CDR1 is MGHRA and CDR2 YSYEKL. The V and J ends lost 1 base and 7 bases respectively, with 4 bases between them. CDR3 length: 12 amino acids. The CDR3 protein is CASSQGNGELFF. CDR3 sequence (DNA): TGCGCCAGCAGCCAAGGGAACGGGGAGCTGTTTTTT.

Many counts were recorded for this clonotype. The chain combines TRBV12-2 with TRBJ2-4. TRBV12-2 is noted as a pseudogene. CDR3 length equals 18 residues. In nucleotides, the CDR3 is TGTGCAAGTCGCTTAACGATCCGGCAGCTGATAGCCAAAAACATTCAGTACTTC. The encoded protein is CASRLTIRQLIAKNIQYF.

The V call is TRBV7-7, the J call TRBJ2-2, with TRBD2 matching over 7 bases. The germline CDR1 and CDR2 sequences are SSHAT and FNYEAQ (reference sequence). The CDR3 loop spans 17 amino acids. Trimming at V came to 4 bases and at J to 11 bases, leaving 19 bases not matched to a gene. In DNA, the CDR3 is TGTGCCAGCAGCTCAGACGGGATGGGGGGGAACGGAGCCGAGCTGTTTTTT. This translates into CASSSDGMGGNGAELFF.

This clonotype was found a few times. V and J are TRBV6-1 and TRBJ1-1; D is unclear. CDR3 length equals 14 residues. Per germline, CDR1 MNHNS and CDR2 SASEGT. Trimming left V 5 bases short and J 0 bases short, with 10 bases between. The CDR3 is CASSKVGLNTEAFF. DNA for the CDR3: TGTGCCAGCAGTAAAGTCGGGTTGAACACTGAAGCTTTCTTT.

The table lists this clonotype with a few counts. The V and J genes are TRBV4-2 and TRBJ2-3; 7 bases agree with TRBD2. CDR3 length: 17 residues. The V segment lost 1 base and the J segment 2 bases; nucleotides outside the gene matches: 9. The germline V gene has CDR1 LGHNA and CDR2 YNFKEQ. CDR3 region: CASSQARTRSNTDTQYF. The CDR3 region has the DNA TGTGCCAGCAGCCAAGCTAGGACTAGATCTAACACAGATACGCAGTATTTT.

Ten or more counts support this clonotype. The chain couples TRBV7-7 to TRBJ2-2, with D hard to call. Germline V gives CDR1 SSHAT, CDR2 FNYEAQ (reference sequence). CDR3 length: 15 amino acids. The ends were cut back, 5 bases at V and 6 bases at J, with 16 bases in the middle. The DNA of the CDR3 is TGTGCCAGCAGCACCTGGACGGGTCAACCCGGGGAGCTGTTTTTT. Its protein is CASSTWTGQPGELFF.

This clonotype was counted only a few times. The chain uses TRBV20-1 and TRBJ1-2, with D perhaps matching TRBD1 (5 bases). Germline V CDR1 and CDR2: DFQATT, SNEGSKA (reference sequence). With 3 bases removed from V and 1 base from J, the gap between germline ends came to 21 bases. The CDR3 loop spans 17 amino acids. The CDR3 reads CSASQVVGRQNNYGYTF. The CDR3 DNA reads as TGCAGTGCTAGTCAAGTGGTGGGGCGACAGAATAACTATGGCTACACCTTC.

A few counts support this clonotype. This chain joins TRBV2 and TRBJ2-5; perhaps TRBD1 as D (5 bases). The CDR3 has 14 amino acids. Looked up from germline, CDR1 is SNHLY and CDR2 is FYNNEI. V lost 6 bases to trimming and J lost 0 bases, with 11 bases between them. CDR3 sequence: CASSLMTDQETQYF. The CDR3 region has the DNA TGTGCCAGCAGCCTAATGACAGACCAAGAGACCCAGTACTTC.

The sample holds a few counts of this clonotype. The gene calls are TRBV5-1 and TRBJ2-3; no clear D. With 3 bases removed from V and 0 bases from J, the gap between germline ends came to 2 bases. The CDR3 is 12 amino acids. Per germline, CDR1 SGHRS and CDR2 YFSETQ. Here the CDR3 reads CASSSSTDTQYF. In nucleotides, the CDR3 is TGCGCCAGCAGCTCTAGCACAGATACGCAGTATTTT.

This clonotype was seen ten or more times. This sequence joins TRBV5-1 and TRBJ2-4; TRBD2 agrees at 8 bases. This CDR3 comprises 15 residues. CDR1 is SGHRS, CDR2 YFSETQ, per germline. With V trimmed by 0 bases and J by 8 bases, 7 bases remained unmatched. The CDR3: CASSLVQRGRHIQYF. In DNA form, the CDR3 reads TGCGCCAGCAGCTTGGTACAGCGGGGGAGACACATTCAGTACTTC. Looking up the rest from reference TRBV5-1 and TRBJ2-4 gives the full variable domain: KAGVTQTPRYLIKTRGQQVTLSCSPISGHRSVSWYQQTPGQGLQFLFEYFSETQRNKGNFPGRFSGRQFSNSRSEMNVSTLELGDSALYLCASSLVQRGRHIQYFGAGTRLSVL.

This clonotype was counted ten times or more. The genes are TRBV9 and TRBJ2-7; the D gene is possibly TRBD1 (6 bases). The V end was cut by 0 bases, the J end by 1 base, with 11 bases between. The CDR3 runs 15 residues. CDR1 and CDR2 (germline): SGDLS, YYNGEE. The CDR3: CASSVAQGCSYEQYV. The CDR3 nucleotides are TGTGCCAGCAGCGTAGCTCAGGGGTGTTCCTACGAGCAGTACGTC.

This clonotype has a handful of counts. The genes are TRBV12-3 or TRBV12-4 and TRBJ2-3; 9 bases align to TRBD2. This CDR3 region has 14 residues. After removal of 9 bases from V and 5 bases from J, the junction contained 9 bases not matched to a gene. The CDR3 here is CASKKRGDLDTQYF. The CDR3 DNA is TGTGCCAGTAAGAAGCGGGGGGACTTAGATACGCAGTATTTT.

This clonotype was seen more than once but under ten times. The rearrangement joins TRBV20-1 to TRBJ2-7; tentative D call: TRBD1 (6 bases). This CDR3 has 12 residues. V was trimmed by 5 bases and J by 5 bases, leaving 13 bases between them. Germline values: CDR1 DFQATT, CDR2 SNEGSKA (reference sequence). The DNA for the CDR3 is TGCAGTGCTGGACGAGAGGGGGACGAGCAGTACGTC. This translates into CSAGREGDEQYV.